This T cell receptor beta chain was observed in a study of T cells in Graves' hyperthyroidism and ophthalmopathy. Amplification of TCR beta CDR3 regions was performed using RNA transcripts as template. During a first-round RT-PCR of the TCR CDR3, the HTBI primer set was used. TCRdb called the multiplex PCR reads again in MiXCR, with one record for every CDR3 protein. The repertoire consists of some 770,000 distinct CDR3 sequences, with roughly 17% occurring once and the leading ten covering around 7.7%. Aged 18 to 65, the patients had hyperthyroidism that was newly diagnosed and had lasted under 2 months. Together with thyroid ultrasound, orbital computed tomography, serum thyroxine and TRAb, clinical symptoms were used for diagnoses. The table lists this clonotype with many counts. Trimming cost V 6 bases and J 5 bases, with 17 bases left between them. Germline values: CDR1 SGHTA, CDR2 FQGNSA. The CDR3 spans 14 residues.

Sequenced input: blood. The chain recombines TRBV7-2 with TRBJ2-7; tentatively, D is TRBD1 (6 bases). This clonotype originated in a man aged 18 to 29 with Graves' hyperthyroidism. This chain's CDR3 is CASRPQGSSNEQYF. CDR3 DNA: TGTGCCAGCAGACCCCAGGGGAGTTCCAACGAGCAGTACTTC.